Here is one TCR beta chain with its context. What this receptor recognizes is not known. No base quality information exists; no much larger clone differs at one position. This record comes from a study of blood T cell repertoires in COVID-19 (dated by TCRdb to the early 2020s). A note on the overall study: Samples covering the acute and convalescent phases of COVID-19 were provided by collaborators in the United States, Italy and Spain. The sample metadata nearly always contained a de-identified subject ID, COVID-19 status, age in years and sex. Deeply sampled blood TCRbeta repertoires from subjects exposed to, actively infected with, or recovered from COVID-19 were included in the dataset. HLA class I and class II types, where available, came from metadata supplied by the sample provider rather than from assay-based typing. The material from the prospective study consisted of cDNA or gDNA derived from T cells, B-cell-depleted T cells, or PBMCs. Samples came from the ongoing ImmuneRACE study (first 160 participants) plus 1,254 subjects from 6 global collaborators. The repertoires were made available in a free public database intended to serve as a resource for research on the immune response to SARS-CoV-2.

Each collaborating institution followed its own protocols to collect whole blood in K2EDTA tubes. For TCRbeta analysis, collaborators shipped samples in one of three forms: frozen whole blood, isolated PBMCs, or DNA extracted from either of those sample types. CDR1 and CDR2 are drawn from the germline V gene (reference sequence): SGHKS, YYEKEE. At the junction V is shortened by 4 bases and J by 7 bases, with 9 bases in between. Reading from cysteine to phenylalanine, the CDR3 counts 13 amino acids. This entry keeps only the CDR3 DNA: 39 bases, framed from base 1. Findings and caveats that apply to the study as a whole: The quantity of clinical and demographic metadata differed by source and by participant and was supplied without curation.

TCRbeta CDR3 regions were amplified from genomic DNA using the immunoSEQ Assay, a bias-controlled multiplex PCR. On the authors' methods: Nucleated cell counts per sample were estimated from amplification of reference gene primers within the assay. To quantify the absolute abundance of each unique TCRbeta CDR3 rearrangement, sequence reads were collapsed and filtered. For each sample, productive Simpson clonality was calculated by taking the square root of Simpson's diversity index across productive rearrangements. TCRdb stores this immuneACCESS table with in-frame sequences only. Part of the clones is absent; in the studies checked, under half of the shortfall reflects unresolved V genes, and no reason is known for the rest. Clone size and the V and J calls come from that table; the DNA yielded D and trimming. This sample is represented by roughly 220,000 clones; approximately 84% of them were singletons. The ten largest clones represent less than 2.5% of the sample.

The sequenced sample was peripheral blood. This TCR came from a woman aged 60-75 years with acute or convalescent COVID-19. The rearrangement joined TRBV5-5 to TRBJ1-6; no D gene call is confident. The nucleotide sequence reads as follows: TGTGCCAGCAGCCTAAGTTCCAATTCACCCCTCCACTTT. Its translation reads: CASSLSSNSPLHF.